The next 29 T cell receptor beta chains were all read from a single sample in a study of shared clonotypes between healthy human individuals. In the naive CD8 group, cells lacked CD45RO and were positively selected for CCR7, so terminally differentiated effector memory CD45RA+ cells were left out. The table came from immunoSEQ multiplex PCR; TCRdb's copy has only in-frame clones and leaves some out. The sample holds 700,000 to 950,000 clones, roughly 96% seen once. The sequenced sample consisted of naive CD8+ T cells sorted from blood. The receptors come from a man younger than 40 in good health.

The chain couples TRBV6-1 to TRBJ2-7; D may correspond to TRBD1 or TRBD2 (5 bases each). V lost 7 bases and J 1 base, leaving 11 bases between the germline ends. This CDR3 comprises 13 residues. Per the germline V gene, CDR1 is MNHNS and CDR2 is SASEGT. The CDR3 DNA sequence: TGTGCCAGCACTTGGGGACCATCCTACGAGCAGTACTTC. It translates to CASTWGPSYEQYF.

V is TRBV5-1 and J is TRBJ2-5; 9 bases align to TRBD1. TRBJ2-7 matches the DNA end more closely, so the J call is doubtful. CDR3 length: 15 residues. Germline V gives CDR1 SGHRS, CDR2 YFSETQ. The CDR3 reads CASSLEWTGAYEQYF. DNA of the CDR3: TGCGCCAGCAGCCTGGAGTGGACAGGGGCCTACGAGCAGTACTTC.

The chain combines TRBV2 with TRBJ2-7; TRBD2 agrees at 11 bases. The CDR3 extends over 14 amino acids. Trimming at V came to 3 bases and at J to 7 bases, leaving 5 bases not matched to a gene. The V gene's germline CDR1 is SNHLY and CDR2 FYNNEI. This CDR3 reads CASSDVAGGREQYF. CDR3 bases: TGTGCCAGCAGTGATGTAGCGGGAGGGAGGGAGCAGTACTTC.

The rearrangement joins TRBV4-1 to TRBJ2-7; tentative D call: TRBD2 (5 bases). Trimming pared 4 bases from V and 5 bases from J, leaving 24 bases between. Germline CDR1 reads MGHRA; CDR2 reads YSYEKL. This CDR3 region has 17 residues. CDR3 amino acids: CASSRKGAGADFNEQYF. The CDR3 coding sequence is TGCGCCAGCAGCCGAAAGGGTGCGGGTGCGGACTTTAACGAGCAGTACTTC.

The chain recombines TRBV11-3 with TRBJ2-7; D may match TRBD1 or TRBD2 (5 bases each). Trimming took 4 bases from V and 3 from J, leaving 13 bases between them. The CDR3 loop spans 14 amino acids. CDR1 is SGHNT and CDR2 is YENEEA in the germline V gene. The CDR3 loop reads CASSSRDENYEQYF. CDR3 sequence (DNA): TGTGCCAGCAGCTCCCGGGACGAAAACTACGAGCAGTACTTC.

The chain carries TRBV27 and TRBJ2-7; TRBD2 agrees at 10 bases. The junction had 1 base not matched to a gene; V was cut back by 5 bases and J by 0 bases. Germline V gene lookup returns CDR1 MNHEY and CDR2 SMNVEV (reference sequence). CDR3 size: 14 residues. CDR3 sequence (DNA): TGTGCCAGCAGTATAGCGGGAGGCTCCTACGAGCAGTACTTC. It encodes CASSIAGGSYEQYF.

The V and J genes are TRBV28 and TRBJ2-7; 8 bases map to TRBD2. The CDR3 has 15 amino acids. V shed 5 bases, J shed 4 bases, and the junction held 10 bases outside the gene matches. In germline, CDR1 is MDHEN, CDR2 SYDVKM. DNA for the CDR3: TGTGCCAGCAGTCTCAAAGCGGGAGTTAGGTACGAGCAGTACTTC. Encoded protein: CASSLKAGVRYEQYF.

This chain links TRBV7-9 with TRBJ2-1; D possibly corresponds to TRBD2 (6 bases). The CDR3 is 14 amino acids. The V and J ends lost 5 bases and 9 bases respectively, with 17 bases between them. Germline values: CDR1 SEHNR, CDR2 FQNEAQ (reference sequence). The CDR3 region is CASSPGTLSGEQFF. Written as DNA, the CDR3 is TGTGCCAGCAGCCCGGGGACTCTATCTGGTGAGCAGTTCTTC.

This chain links TRBV25-1 with TRBJ1-2; D not resolved. V was trimmed by 1 base and J by 3 bases, leaving 9 bases between them. The CDR3 is 14 amino acids. Germline-derived CDR1 and CDR2 are MGHDK and SYGVNS. CDR3 loop: CASSESAADYGYTF. CDR3 nucleotides: TGTGCCAGCAGTGAATCGGCAGCGGACTATGGCTACACCTTC.

The chain is built from TRBV11-1 and TRBJ2-7; 7 nucleotides match TRBD1. Trimming cost V 4 bases and J 3 bases; bases outside gene matches: 6. Germline assignment: CDR1 SGHAT and CDR2 FQDESV (reference sequence). The CDR3 runs 14 residues. DNA of the CDR3: TGTGCCAGCAGCTCACATAGACAGGGCTACGAGCAGTACTTC. It translates to CASSSHRQGYEQYF.

This clone was detected only once. The chain combines TRBV27 with TRBJ2-7; D unresolved. V lost 4 bases and J lost 3, with 13 bases in between. CDR1 and CDR2 from the germline V gene are MNHEY and SMNVEV (reference sequence). This CDR3 region has 14 residues. The chain's CDR3 is CASSWRGENYEQYF. CDR3 sequence (DNA): TGTGCCAGCAGTTGGAGAGGTGAGAACTACGAGCAGTACTTC.

This chain links TRBV12-5 with TRBJ2-1, with D unclear. The length of the CDR3 is 11 residues. The germline gives CDR1 LGHNT, CDR2 FRNRAP. V lost 3 bases and J 8 bases, leaving 5 bases between the germline ends. DNA for the CDR3: TGTGCTAGTGGTTTCGGCGATGAGCAGTTCTTC. Translated, it gives CASGFGDEQFF. The full variable domain, rest sourced from reference TRBV12-5 and TRBJ2-1, is DARVTQTPRHKVTEMGQEVTMRCQPILGHNTVFWYRQTMMQGLELLAYFRNRAPLDDSGMPKDRFSAEMPDATLATLKIQPSEPRDSAVYFCASGFGDEQFFGPGTRLTVL.

This chain uses TRBV28 with TRBJ1-2; D remains ambiguous. V lost 3 bases to trimming and J lost 4 bases, with 15 bases between them. CDR1 MDHEN and CDR2 SYDVKM come from the germline V gene. The CDR3 is 15 residues long. The CDR3 loop is CASSFEHSSGYGYTF. For the CDR3, the DNA is TGTGCCAGCAGTTTTGAACACTCGAGTGGCTATGGCTACACCTTC.

The CDR3 DNA reads TGTGCCAGCAGCCCCCCGAGCCCCCACAATGAGCAGTTCTTC. It encodes CASSPPSPHNEQFF. This rearrangement joins TRBV11-3 to TRBJ2-1; no definite D call. The CDR3 is 14 residues long. V shed 5 bases and J shed 5 bases, with 13 bases lying between them. The germline CDR1 and CDR2 sequences are SGHNT and YENEEA.

The V and J genes are TRBV9 and TRBJ2-7; D perhaps matches TRBD1 (6 bases). The V gene's germline CDR1 is SGDLS and CDR2 YYNGEE. V lost 3 bases, J lost 2 bases, and 15 bases lay in between. The CDR3 loop spans 15 amino acids. CDR3 protein: CASSAETGIPYEQYF. The CDR3 bases are TGTGCCAGCAGCGCGGAAACAGGGATTCCCTACGAGCAGTACTTC. Combining the CDR3 with reference TRBV9 and TRBJ2-7 gives the whole variable domain DSGVTQTPKHLITATGQRVTLRCSPRSGDLSVYWYQQSLDQGLQFLIQYYNGEERAKGNILERFSAQQFPDLHSELNLSSLELGDSALYFCASSAETGIPYEQYFGPGTRLTVT.

V gene TRBV7-6 combines with J gene TRBJ1-3, with D maybe TRBD1 (6 bases). The CDR3 contains 14 residues. Trimming left V 5 bases short and J 0 bases short, with 8 bases between. Germline CDR1 SGHVS, CDR2 FNYEAQ. CDR3 sequence (DNA): TGTGCCAGCAGCCCGGACAGCTCTGGAAACACCATATATTTT. Its translation is CASSPDSSGNTIYF.

In DNA form, the CDR3 reads TGTGCCAGCAGCCCCACAGGGAGGGTAGGCAATGAGCAGTTCTTC. Translating it yields CASSPTGRVGNEQFF. The V and J genes are TRBV2 and TRBJ2-1; possibly TRBD2 for D (7 bases). This CDR3 is built from 15 residues. The V and J ends lost 6 bases and 6 bases respectively, with 18 bases between them. In germline, CDR1 is SNHLY, CDR2 FYNNEI.

J is TRBJ2-3 and V is TRBV14; D unresolved. The V end was cut by 1 base, the J end by 5 bases, with 7 bases between. The germline V gene has CDR1 SGHDN and CDR2 FVKESK. This CDR3 comprises 13 residues. CDR3 DNA: TGTGCCAGCAGCCAAGGGGTCATAGATACGCAGTATTTT. It yields the protein CASSQGVIDTQYF.

In DNA form, the CDR3 reads TGCAGCGTTGTAGCGGGAGGTTCGTACGAGCAGTACTTC. Translating it yields CSVVAGGSYEQYF. The chain couples TRBV29-1 to TRBJ2-7; TRBD2 agrees at 10 bases. Germline CDR1 is SQVTM and CDR2 is ANQGSEA. Unmatched junction bases numbered 4, after V lost 4 bases and J lost 4 bases. The CDR3 is 13 residues long.

The genes are TRBV30 and TRBJ2-3; D is unresolved. With 3 bases removed from V and 2 bases from J, the gap between germline ends came to 6 bases. This CDR3 is built from 12 residues. CDR1 and CDR2 (germline): GTSNPN, SVGIG (reference sequence). The CDR3 DNA follows: TGTGCCTGGAGGCAGAACACAGATACGCAGTATTTT. This encodes CAWRQNTDTQYF. Supplemented by reference TRBV30 and TRBJ2-3, the full variable domain reads SQTIHQWPATLVQPVGSPLSLECTVEGTSNPNLYWYRQAAGRGLQLLFYSVGIGQISSEVPQNLSASRPQDRQFILSSKKLLLSDSGFYLCAWRQNTDTQYFGPGTRLTVL.

This clone was detected only a few times. This rearrangement joins TRBV16 to TRBJ1-5, with TRBD1 matching over 7 bases. This CDR3 is built from 18 residues. Germline V gives CDR1 KGHSY, CDR2 FQNENV. The J segment lost 5 bases and the V segment lost 0 bases, leaving 13 bases of the junction unmatched. The CDR3 sequence: CASSQSWGTGDLHQPQHF. DNA of the CDR3: TGTGCCAGCAGCCAATCATGGGGTACAGGGGATCTGCATCAGCCCCAGCATTTT.

This clone was observed once. This chain joins TRBV2 and TRBJ2-7; D remains ambiguous. In germline, CDR1 is SNHLY, CDR2 FYNNEI. This CDR3 has 16 amino acids. V was trimmed by 3 bases and J by 3 bases, leaving 18 bases between them. CDR3 sequence (DNA): TGTGCCAGCAGTGATTCCCTTATGGGCACAAACTACGAGCAGTACTTC. Its protein product is CASSDSLMGTNYEQYF.

V and J are TRBV5-6 and TRBJ2-3; possible D gene TRBD2, 6 bases. Trimming cost V 4 bases and J 13 bases, with 16 bases left between them. This CDR3 comprises 12 residues. The germline CDR1 and CDR2 sequences are SGHDT and YYEEEE. CDR3 in amino acids: CASSLGGAKKYF. DNA for the CDR3: TGTGCCAGCAGCCTCGGCGGGGCGAAGAAGTATTTT.

In regard to this clone: This sample includes further DNA sequences coding for the same CDR3. This rearrangement joins TRBV4-1 to TRBJ2-1; maybe TRBD2 (6 bases). The V gene lost 4 bases and the J gene lost 9 bases, with 7 bases spanning the gap. Germline V gene lookup returns CDR1 MGHRA and CDR2 YSYEKL. CDR3 size: 11 residues. The CDR3 region has the DNA TGCGCCAGCAGCCCCGGGGGTGAGCAGTTCTTC. Translation gives CASSPGGEQFF.

The sample holds one count of this clone. The chain couples TRBV27 to TRBJ2-5; D remains ambiguous. The CDR3 extends over 15 amino acids. V lost 2 bases to trimming and J lost 4 bases, with 14 bases between them. Looked up from germline, CDR1 is MNHEY and CDR2 is SMNVEV (reference sequence). This CDR3 reads CASSLGPFFTETQYF. CDR3 in DNA: TGTGCCAGCAGTTTAGGACCCTTTTTCACAGAGACCCAGTACTTC.

The chain carries TRBV30 and TRBJ2-7; TRBD2 agrees at 9 bases. Unmatched junction bases numbered 9, after V lost 4 bases and J lost 5 bases. CDR1 is GTSNPN, CDR2 SVGIG, per germline (reference sequence). The CDR3 has 14 amino acids. CDR3 sequence (DNA): TGTGCCTGGACTGTTAGCGGGAGTGAGGACGAGCAGTACTTC. Its protein product is CAWTVSGSEDEQYF.

The V gene is TRBV6-5, the J gene TRBJ2-4; a possible D gene is TRBD1 (6 bases). The CDR3 is 13 amino acids. Germline lookup yields CDR1 MNHEY and CDR2 SVGAGI. V was cut by 4 bases and J by 3 bases, with 7 bases left in between. CDR3 region: CASSWDNKNIQYF. In DNA, the CDR3 is TGTGCCAGCAGTTGGGACAACAAAAACATTCAGTACTTC.

The chain links TRBV7-8 to TRBJ2-7; D unclear. CDR1 and CDR2 (germline): SGHVS, FQNEAQ. The CDR3 contains 14 residues. The V gene lost 5 bases and the J gene lost 0 bases, with 11 bases spanning the gap. The CDR3 protein is CASSPDSISYEQYF. The CDR3 region has the DNA TGTGCCAGCAGCCCCGACTCTATCTCCTACGAGCAGTACTTC.

The V gene is TRBV7-9, the J gene TRBJ2-1, with 12 bases lining up with TRBD2. The CDR3 consists of 17 residues. Per germline, CDR1 SEHNR and CDR2 FQNEAQ (reference sequence). J gave up 9 bases and V 1 base, and 10 bases lay outside the gene matches. The CDR3 here is CASSLVLAGGLGGEQFF. DNA of the CDR3: TGTGCCAGCAGCTTAGTACTAGCGGGAGGTTTAGGCGGTGAGCAGTTCTTC.